This T cell receptor (beta chain) was sequenced in a study of cytomegalovirus exposure and HLA in healthy donors. Across the whole study: For the roughly 370 genotyped donors, 81% fell within the Caucasian-associated ancestry cluster.

Comment on this clone: Its specificity is not known.

With V trimmed by 5 bases and J by 2 bases, 8 bases remained unmatched. Germline-derived CDR1 and CDR2 are SGHTA and FQGNSA. CDR3 length: 17 residues. Both 60 Vbeta primers and 13 Jbeta primers went into the PCR. Assay: immunoSEQ multiplex PCR; the TCRdb copy retains only in-frame clones and omits some. The table shows 130,000 or so clones, with approximately 80% occurring only once. General study results and limits: Per a later analysis, HLA-associated TCR beta chains showed more clonal expansion than other, equally common TCR beta chains. For most TCR beta V segments, an earlier analysis put the productive rate at about 87% or about 30% of the time.

Donors showed nominal health when sampled, although they likely had unrecorded immune exposures. The chain carries TRBV7-2 and TRBJ2-2, with 10 bases that match TRBD2. The sample was PBMCs. This TCR came from a woman between 18 and 29 years old in good health and CMV-seronegative. CDR3 coding DNA: TGTGCCAGCAGCATCCCCGGGACTAGCGTTAACACCGGGGAGCTGTTTTTT. It codes for CASSIPGTSVNTGELFF.